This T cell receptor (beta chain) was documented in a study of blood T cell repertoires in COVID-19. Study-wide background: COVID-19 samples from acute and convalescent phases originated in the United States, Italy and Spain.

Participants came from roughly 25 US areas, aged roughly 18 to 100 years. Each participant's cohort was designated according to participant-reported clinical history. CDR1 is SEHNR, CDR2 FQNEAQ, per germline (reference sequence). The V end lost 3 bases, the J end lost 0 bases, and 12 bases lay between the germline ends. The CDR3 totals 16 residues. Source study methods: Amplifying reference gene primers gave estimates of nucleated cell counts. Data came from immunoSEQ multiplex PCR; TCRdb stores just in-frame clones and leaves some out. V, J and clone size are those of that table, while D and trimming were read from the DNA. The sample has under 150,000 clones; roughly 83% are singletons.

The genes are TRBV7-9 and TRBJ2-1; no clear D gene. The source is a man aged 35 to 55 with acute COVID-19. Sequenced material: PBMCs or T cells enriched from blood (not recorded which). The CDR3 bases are TGTGCCAGCAGCTTGGGCGTGGTCAGCTCCTACAATGAGCAGTTCTTC. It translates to CASSLGVVSSYNEQFF.